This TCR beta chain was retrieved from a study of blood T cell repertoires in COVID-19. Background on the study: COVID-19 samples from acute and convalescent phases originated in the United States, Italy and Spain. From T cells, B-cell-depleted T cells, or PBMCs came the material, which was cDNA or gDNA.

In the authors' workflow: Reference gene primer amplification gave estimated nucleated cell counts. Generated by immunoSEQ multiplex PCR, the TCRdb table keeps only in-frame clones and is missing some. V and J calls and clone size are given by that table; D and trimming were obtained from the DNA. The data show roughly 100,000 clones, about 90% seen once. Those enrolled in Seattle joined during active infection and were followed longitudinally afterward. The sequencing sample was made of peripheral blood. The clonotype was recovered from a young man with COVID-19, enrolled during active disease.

CDR3 region: CASSQVQVLFEKLFF. CDR3 nucleotides: TGCGCCAGCAGCCAAGTTCAGGTTCTTTTCGAAAAACTGTTTTTT. The rearrangement links TRBV4-1 to TRBJ1-4; D not resolved. V lost 1 base, J lost 8 bases, and 14 bases lay in between. Germline V gives CDR1 MGHRA, CDR2 YSYEKL. The length of the CDR3 is 15 residues.